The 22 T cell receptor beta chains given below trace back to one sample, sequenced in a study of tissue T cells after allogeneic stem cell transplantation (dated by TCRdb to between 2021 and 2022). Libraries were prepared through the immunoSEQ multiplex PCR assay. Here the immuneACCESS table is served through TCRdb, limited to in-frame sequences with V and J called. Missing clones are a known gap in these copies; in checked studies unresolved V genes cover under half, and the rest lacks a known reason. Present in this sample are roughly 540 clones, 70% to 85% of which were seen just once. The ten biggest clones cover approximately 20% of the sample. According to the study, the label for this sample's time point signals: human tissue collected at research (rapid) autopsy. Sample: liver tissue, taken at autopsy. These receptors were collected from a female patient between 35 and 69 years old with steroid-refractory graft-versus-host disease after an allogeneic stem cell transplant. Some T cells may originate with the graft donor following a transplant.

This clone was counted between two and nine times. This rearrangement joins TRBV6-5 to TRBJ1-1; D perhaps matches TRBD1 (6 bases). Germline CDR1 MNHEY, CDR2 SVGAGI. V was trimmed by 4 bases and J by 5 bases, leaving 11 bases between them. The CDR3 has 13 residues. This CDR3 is CASSLQGGTEAFF. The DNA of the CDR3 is TGTGCCAGCAGTTTACAGGGAGGAACTGAAGCTTTCTTT.

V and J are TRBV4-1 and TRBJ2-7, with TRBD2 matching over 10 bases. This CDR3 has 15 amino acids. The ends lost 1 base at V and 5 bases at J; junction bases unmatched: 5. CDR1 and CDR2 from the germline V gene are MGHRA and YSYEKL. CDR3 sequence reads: CASSQVSGRRHEQYF. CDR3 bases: TGCGCCAGCAGCCAAGTTAGCGGGAGGAGACACGAGCAGTACTTC.

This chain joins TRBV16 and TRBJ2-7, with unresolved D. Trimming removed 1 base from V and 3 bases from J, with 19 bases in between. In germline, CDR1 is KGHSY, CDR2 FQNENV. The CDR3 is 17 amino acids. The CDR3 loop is CASSQFISRGDLYEQYF. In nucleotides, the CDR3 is TGTGCCAGCAGCCAATTTATCTCCCGCGGCGACCTCTACGAGCAGTACTTC.

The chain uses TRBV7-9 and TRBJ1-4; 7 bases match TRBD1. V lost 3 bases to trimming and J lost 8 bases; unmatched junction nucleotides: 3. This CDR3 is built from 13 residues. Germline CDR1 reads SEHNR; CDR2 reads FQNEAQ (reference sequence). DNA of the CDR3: TGTGCCAGCAGCTTCGGGACAGACGAAAAACTGTTTTTT. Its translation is CASSFGTDEKLFF.

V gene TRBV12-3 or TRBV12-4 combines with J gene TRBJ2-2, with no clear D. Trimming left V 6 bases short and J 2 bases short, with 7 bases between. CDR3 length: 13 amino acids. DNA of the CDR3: TGTGCCAGCAGCATCTCAAACACCGGGGAGCTGTTTTTT. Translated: CASSISNTGELFF.

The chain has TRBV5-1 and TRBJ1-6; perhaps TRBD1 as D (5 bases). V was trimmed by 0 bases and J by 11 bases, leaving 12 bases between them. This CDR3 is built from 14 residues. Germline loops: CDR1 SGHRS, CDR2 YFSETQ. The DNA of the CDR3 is TGCGCCAGCAGCTTGGAGGCAGGGAGGCCACCCCTCCACTTT. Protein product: CASSLEAGRPPLHF.

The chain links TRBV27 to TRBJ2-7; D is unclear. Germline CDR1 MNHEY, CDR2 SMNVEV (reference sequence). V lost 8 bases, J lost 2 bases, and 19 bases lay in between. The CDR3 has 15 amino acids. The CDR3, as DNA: TGTGCCAGCTATCCCTATTCTTCACCCCCCTACGAGCAGTACTTC. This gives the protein CASYPYSSPPYEQYF.

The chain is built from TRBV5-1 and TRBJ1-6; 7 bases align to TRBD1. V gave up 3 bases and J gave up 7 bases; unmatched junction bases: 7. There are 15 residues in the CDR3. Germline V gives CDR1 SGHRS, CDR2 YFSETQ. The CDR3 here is CASSWAGTENSPLHF. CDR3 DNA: TGCGCCAGCAGCTGGGCCGGGACAGAGAATTCACCCCTCCACTTT.

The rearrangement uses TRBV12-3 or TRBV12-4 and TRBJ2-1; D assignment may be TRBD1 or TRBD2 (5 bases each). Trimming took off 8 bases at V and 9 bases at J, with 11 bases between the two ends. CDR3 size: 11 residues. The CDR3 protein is CASGPGREQFF. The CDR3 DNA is TGTGCCAGCGGGCCGGGGCGTGAGCAGTTCTTC.

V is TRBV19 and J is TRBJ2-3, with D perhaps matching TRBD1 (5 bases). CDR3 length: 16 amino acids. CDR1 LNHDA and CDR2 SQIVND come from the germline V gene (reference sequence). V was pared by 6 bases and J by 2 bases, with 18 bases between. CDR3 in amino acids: CASRSLGRAFTDTQYF. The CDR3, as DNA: TGTGCCAGTAGAAGTCTGGGGCGAGCCTTCACAGATACGCAGTATTTT.

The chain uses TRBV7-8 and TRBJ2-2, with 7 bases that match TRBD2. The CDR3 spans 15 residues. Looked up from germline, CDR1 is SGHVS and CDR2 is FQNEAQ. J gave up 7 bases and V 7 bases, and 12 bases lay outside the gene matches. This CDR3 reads CASNSRRLAGGELFF. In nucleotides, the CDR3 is TGTGCCAGCAACTCTAGGCGACTAGCTGGCGGGGAGCTGTTTTTT.

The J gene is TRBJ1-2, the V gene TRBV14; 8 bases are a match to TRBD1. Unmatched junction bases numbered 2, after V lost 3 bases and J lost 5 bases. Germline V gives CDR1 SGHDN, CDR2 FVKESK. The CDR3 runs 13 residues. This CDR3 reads CASSHGQGYGYTF. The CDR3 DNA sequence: TGTGCCAGCAGCCACGGACAGGGATATGGCTACACCTTC.

The CDR3 sequence: CASSRLASGHEQFF. The CDR3 coding sequence is TGTGCCAGCAGTCGGCTAGCGAGCGGGCATGAGCAGTTCTTC. This chain joins TRBV3-1 (or the pseudogene TRBV3-2) and TRBJ2-1; D possibly corresponds to TRBD2 (6 bases). V lost 6 bases and J 8 bases, leaving 17 bases between the germline ends. There are 14 residues in the CDR3. Germline-derived CDR1 and CDR2 are LGHDT and YNNKEL (reference sequence).

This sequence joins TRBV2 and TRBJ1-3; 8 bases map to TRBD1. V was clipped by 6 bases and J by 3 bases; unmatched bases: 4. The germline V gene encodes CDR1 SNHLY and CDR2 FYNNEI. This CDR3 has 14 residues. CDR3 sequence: CASSPTGGGNTIYF. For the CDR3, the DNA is TGTGCCAGCAGCCCTACAGGGGGTGGAAACACCATATATTTT.

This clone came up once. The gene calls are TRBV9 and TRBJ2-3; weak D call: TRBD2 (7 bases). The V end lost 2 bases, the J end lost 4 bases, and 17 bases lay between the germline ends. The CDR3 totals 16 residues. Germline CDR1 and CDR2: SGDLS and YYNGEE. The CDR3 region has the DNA TGTGCCAGCAGCGTCCTAAGGGGGGGGCCTCCAGATACGCAGTATTTT. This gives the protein CASSVLRGGPPDTQYF.

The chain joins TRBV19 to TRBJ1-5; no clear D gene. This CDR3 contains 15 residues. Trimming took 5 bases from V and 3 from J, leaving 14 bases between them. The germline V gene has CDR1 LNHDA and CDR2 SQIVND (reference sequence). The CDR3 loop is CASSPWSRNNQPQHF. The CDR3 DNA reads TGTGCCAGTAGTCCTTGGTCGAGGAACAATCAGCCCCAGCATTTT.

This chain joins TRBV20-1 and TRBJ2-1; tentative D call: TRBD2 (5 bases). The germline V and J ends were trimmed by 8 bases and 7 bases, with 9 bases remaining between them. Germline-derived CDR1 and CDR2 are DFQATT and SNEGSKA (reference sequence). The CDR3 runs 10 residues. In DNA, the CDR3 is TGCAGTCACCGGAGGAATGAGCAGTTCTTC. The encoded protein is CSHRRNEQFF.

The CDR3 here is CASSLVPTGSNNEQFF. The CDR3 region has the DNA TGCGCCAGCAGCTTGGTGCCGACCGGGAGCAACAATGAGCAGTTCTTC. This chain joins TRBV5-1 and TRBJ2-1; a possible D gene is TRBD2 (6 bases). Germline CDR1 reads SGHRS; CDR2 reads YFSETQ. Trimming removed 0 bases from V and 5 bases from J, with 15 bases in between. The CDR3 length is 16 residues.

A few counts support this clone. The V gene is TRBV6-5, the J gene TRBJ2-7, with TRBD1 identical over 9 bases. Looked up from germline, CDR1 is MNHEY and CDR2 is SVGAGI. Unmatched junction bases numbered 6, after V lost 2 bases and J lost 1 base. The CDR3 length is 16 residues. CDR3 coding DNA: TGTGCCAGCAGTTACGATCCCGGGACAGGGTCCTACGAGCAGTACTTC. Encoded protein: CASSYDPGTGSYEQYF.

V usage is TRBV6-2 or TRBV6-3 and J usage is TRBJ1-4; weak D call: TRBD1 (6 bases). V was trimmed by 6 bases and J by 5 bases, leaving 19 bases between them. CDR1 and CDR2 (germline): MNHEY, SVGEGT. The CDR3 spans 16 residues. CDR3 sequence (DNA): TGTGCCAGCAGCCCGTTTCCACAGGGCACCAATGAAAAACTGTTTTTT. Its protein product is CASSPFPQGTNEKLFF.

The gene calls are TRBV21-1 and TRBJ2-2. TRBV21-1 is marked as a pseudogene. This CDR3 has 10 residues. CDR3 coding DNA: TGTGCCAGCAGCAAGGGGGAGCTGTTTTTT. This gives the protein CASSKGELFF.

CDR3 amino acids: CASSLGVYEQYF. CDR3 DNA: TGTGCCAGCAGCTTAGGGGTATACGAGCAGTACTTC. The chain recombines TRBV7-8 with TRBJ2-7; D is unresolved. This CDR3 has 12 amino acids. From germline, CDR1 is SGHVS and CDR2 FQNEAQ. The germline V and J ends were trimmed by 1 base and 4 bases, with 5 bases remaining between them.